This paragraph covers one T cell receptor (beta chain) sequence. Germline V gene sequence: CDR1 SNHLY, CDR2 FYNNEI. This CDR3 spans 14 amino acids. Trimming stripped 6 bases from V and 1 base from J, with 12 bases between. The data originate from a study of blood T cell repertoires in COVID-19. The table came from immunoSEQ multiplex PCR; TCRdb's copy has only in-frame clones and leaves some out. The sample contains roughly 80,000 clones, roughly 90% of which appear only once. V gene TRBV2 combines with J gene TRBJ1-1; no definite D call. Specimen: peripheral blood. The TCR sequence derives from a man older than 75 in a cohort sampled during active COVID-19. The CDR3 region is CASRAESSNTEAFF. The CDR3 DNA follows: TGTGCCAGCAGGGCAGAATCCTCGAACACTGAAGCTTTCTTT.